This section outlines one TCR beta chain sequence together with its context. Its antigen is not identified. Every isolated RNA sample was fully reverse transcribed, so sequencing captured expressed TCRB transcripts. The average read count of naive, central memory and regulatory T cell samples was some 3.8 million. Sequencing used immunoSEQ multiplex PCR; TCRdb keeps in-frame clones, though not all of them. The sample lists about 240,000 clones, 25% to 30% occurring once. The sample is drawn from a study of beta chain features in type 1 diabetes. Study-wide points: With patients and controls alike, PCR might favor shorter templates to an equal degree. More deletions and fewer insertions at VDJ junctions were seen in type 1 diabetes patients.

Trimming removed 10 bases at V and 0 bases at J, with 13 bases between. The CDR3 spans 14 residues. Naive, central memory, regulatory and stem cell-like memory cells within the CD4+ compartment were sorted using CD45RO/CCR7/CD25/CD127/CD95/CD27. The chain uses TRBV23-1 and TRBJ2-1; D call uncertain. TRBV23-1 is annotated as an ORF whose role is uncertain. This receptor was taken from a man younger than 45 in good health. Material: central memory CD4+ T cells from blood. The CDR3 loop is CAILRRASYNEQFF. DNA for the CDR3: TGCGCCATCCTCCGAAGGGCCTCCTACAATGAGCAGTTCTTC.